The sequence of this TCR beta chain was determined in a study of early T cells in non-severe SARS-CoV-2 infection. In the study overall: Sequencing of unsorted whole blood was done on bulk RNA, leaving chains unpaired.

Study-level results: Matching results from VDJdb favored anti-spike CD8 responses, leaving private and CD4 specificities undetected.

This clonotype was counted ten times or more. No antigen is known for it. Unique molecular identifiers were added to individual cDNA molecules. TCRdb processed the 5' RACE reads anew with MiXCR; each CDR3 protein has one entry. The sample holds around 61,000 distinct CDR3 sequences, roughly a tenth seen once. The J segment lost 5 bases and the V segment lost 5 bases, leaving 14 bases of the junction unmatched. CDR1 MNHEY and CDR2 SMNVEV come from the germline V gene (reference sequence). The CDR3 consists of 16 residues. The rearrangement joins TRBV27 to TRBJ2-7; 8 nucleotides agree with TRBD2. The sequenced material came from whole blood. The TCR originated in an adult who was a healthcare worker with PCR-confirmed SARS-CoV-2 infection or an uninfected control (not recorded which). The CDR3 nucleotides read TGTGCCAGCAGTCCCTTAGGGGAGCGGGAGAGCGACGAGCAGTACTTC. This codes for CASSPLGERESDEQYF.